These 18 T cell receptor beta chains originate from one sample sequenced in a study of CD8 T cells in Susac syndrome. RNA amounts of roughly 0.45 to 1 ug underwent reverse transcription with random hexamers. TCRdb recomputed calls from the immunoSEQ multiplex PCR reads with MiXCR, one row per CDR3 protein. The profile shows 150,000 to 200,000 distinct CDR3 sequences, approximately 94% of them singletons. The sequencing input was CD4+ T cells from PBMCs. These receptors came from a human donor with Susac syndrome.

The chain combines TRBV7-3 with TRBJ1-2; D uncertain. The germline CDR1 and CDR2 sequences are SGHTA and FQGTGA. The CDR3 runs to 13 residues. Trimming took 5 bases from V and 7 from J, leaving 14 bases between them. The CDR3 DNA sequence: TGTGCCAGCAGCCCCGAGGGAGAGCTTGGCTACACCTTC. It translates to CASSPEGELGYTF.

V is TRBV6-5 and J is TRBJ2-7, with D possibly being TRBD2 (6 bases). Germline CDR1 is MNHEY and CDR2 is SVGAGI. The CDR3 consists of 14 residues. V was cut by 5 bases and J by 3 bases, with 14 bases left in between. The CDR3 DNA sequence: TGTGCCAGCAGTGCCCCCGGGGGACTCTACGAGCAGTACTTC. This codes for CASSAPGGLYEQYF.

The rearrangement links TRBV7-9 to TRBJ2-7; weak D call: TRBD2 (5 bases). Germline values: CDR1 SEHNR, CDR2 FQNEAQ (reference sequence). The CDR3 extends over 14 amino acids. V shed 5 bases and J shed 2 bases, with 13 bases lying between them. This chain's CDR3 is CASSSRGPTYEQYF. Written as DNA, the CDR3 is TGTGCCAGCAGCAGTCGCGGGCCCACCTACGAGCAGTACTTC.

The rearrangement links TRBV7-9 to TRBJ2-6; D remains unclear. The CDR3 is 14 residues long. Looked up from germline, CDR1 is SEHNR and CDR2 is FQNEAQ (reference sequence). The V gene lost 5 bases and the J gene lost 8 bases, with 13 bases spanning the gap. The CDR3 coding sequence is TGTGCCAGCAGCAGGTTCGACGGACCCAACGTCCTGACTTTC. As protein: CASSRFDGPNVLTF.

The V call is TRBV12-3 or TRBV12-4, the J call TRBJ1-1; 7 nucleotides agree with TRBD1. With 8 bases clipped from V and 4 bases from J, the junction kept 4 bases outside the gene matches. This CDR3 contains 12 residues. This chain's CDR3 is CASSRQGTEAFF. The CDR3 bases are TGTGCCAGCTCTCGACAGGGCACTGAAGCTTTCTTT.

The J gene is TRBJ2-7, the V gene TRBV9, with D hard to call. With 4 bases removed from V and 0 bases from J, the gap between germline ends came to 17 bases. The CDR3 covers 16 residues. Germline CDR1 is SGDLS and CDR2 is YYNGEE. The CDR3 region is CASSQRPAQSSYEQYF. The CDR3 coding sequence is TGTGCCAGCAGCCAACGTCCAGCCCAAAGCTCCTACGAGCAGTACTTC. Combining the CDR3 with reference TRBV9 and TRBJ2-7 gives the whole variable domain DSGVTQTPKHLITATGQRVTLRCSPRSGDLSVYWYQQSLDQGLQFLIQYYNGEERAKGNILERFSAQQFPDLHSELNLSSLELGDSALYFCASSQRPAQSSYEQYFGPGTRLTVT.

The chain combines TRBV30 with TRBJ1-2, with unresolved D. Germline loops: CDR1 GTSNPN, CDR2 SVGIG (reference sequence). The CDR3 has 11 amino acids. Deletions cut 3 bases from V and 8 bases from J, with 10 bases between. In nucleotides, the CDR3 is TGTGCCTGGAGGCACAAGGGAGGCTACACCTTC. Protein product: CAWRHKGGYTF.

This chain connects TRBV20-1 to TRBJ1-4, with 12 positions matching TRBD1. Germline V CDR1 and CDR2: DFQATT, SNEGSKA (reference sequence). The CDR3 sequence is 15 residues long. Trimming removed 4 bases from V and 5 bases from J; junction bases left unmatched: 5. The CDR3 DNA is TGCAGTGCTATGGGACAGGGGGCAAGGAATGAAAAACTGTTTTTT. Its translation is CSAMGQGARNEKLFF.

The chain is built from TRBV30 and TRBJ2-5; D is perhaps TRBD2 (7 bases). The length of the CDR3 is 15 residues. V dropped 1 base and J dropped 7 bases, with 19 bases sitting between them. CDR1 and CDR2 (germline): GTSNPN, SVGIG (reference sequence). The CDR3 loop is CAWSGSGGLQGTQYF. For the CDR3, the DNA is TGTGCCTGGAGTGGGTCCGGGGGGCTCCAGGGGACCCAGTACTTC.

The rearrangement uses TRBV20-1 and TRBJ2-5; 14 bases line up with TRBD2. Unmatched junction bases numbered 9, after V lost 2 bases and J lost 10 bases. The CDR3 spans 15 residues. CDR1 is DFQATT and CDR2 is SNEGSKA in the germline V gene (reference sequence). For the CDR3, the DNA is TGCAGTGCTAGAAGTACCGGGACTAGCGGGGGCCTCCAGTACTTC. The encoded protein is CSARSTGTSGGLQYF.

The CDR3 sequence: CSSSGSGGTDTQYF. CDR3 sequence (DNA): TGCAGCTCGTCAGGGAGTGGGGGCACAGATACGCAGTATTTT. The rearrangement links TRBV29-1 to TRBJ2-3; D tentatively fits TRBD1 or TRBD2 (5 bases each). The CDR3 totals 14 residues. Germline CDR1 SQVTM, CDR2 ANQGSEA. Trimming left V 8 bases short and J 1 base short, with 16 bases between.

The DNA for the CDR3 is TGTGCCAGCAGCCCGGGACTAGCGGGGGTTGTCTCCTACGAGCAGTACTTC. Amino acid sequence: CASSPGLAGVVSYEQYF. The rearrangement joins TRBV6-2 or TRBV6-3 to TRBJ2-7; 14 nucleotides agree with TRBD2. CDR1 is MNHEY and CDR2 is SVGEGT in the germline V gene. With 6 bases clipped from V and 0 bases from J, the junction kept 7 bases outside the gene matches. The CDR3 covers 17 residues.

The chain combines TRBV3-1 with TRBJ2-2; 7 nucleotides line up with TRBD1. The CDR3 is 15 amino acids. In germline, CDR1 is LGHDT, CDR2 YNNKEL (reference sequence). Trimming at V came to 5 bases and at J to 4 bases, leaving 7 bases not matched to a gene. In nucleotides, the CDR3 is TGTGCCAGCAGCAATCACGACAGGGCCACCGGGGAGCTGTTTTTT. Translation gives CASSNHDRATGELFF. Combining the CDR3 with reference TRBV3-1 and TRBJ2-2 gives the whole variable domain DTAVSQTPKYLVTQMGNDKSIKCEQNLGHDTMYWYKQDSKKFLKIMFSYNNKELIINETVPNRFSPKSPDKAHLNLHINSLELGDSAVYFCASSNHDRATGELFFGEGSRLTVL.

This sequence joins TRBV5-8 and TRBJ2-5; 9 bases are a match to TRBD2. Trimming removed 0 bases from V and 3 bases from J; junction bases left unmatched: 3. CDR3 length equals 15 residues. Per the germline V gene, CDR1 is SGHTS and CDR2 is YDEGEE. CDR3 in amino acids: CASSLGRLAEETQYF. As DNA, the CDR3 is TGTGCCAGCAGCTTGGGGAGACTAGCGGAAGAGACCCAGTACTTC.

The V call is TRBV6-5, the J call TRBJ2-5; 8 bases fit TRBD1. The junction had 5 bases not matched to a gene; V was cut back by 6 bases and J by 5 bases. This CDR3 contains 13 residues. In germline, CDR1 is MNHEY, CDR2 SVGAGI. The CDR3 nucleotides read TGTGCCAGCAGCGCCAGGGGGCCGGAGACCCAGTACTTC. It translates to CASSARGPETQYF.

V and J are TRBV4-2 and TRBJ2-3, with 14 bases lining up with TRBD2. CDR1 LGHNA and CDR2 YNFKEQ come from the germline V gene. This CDR3 has 18 residues. V was clipped by 5 bases and J by 2 bases; unmatched bases: 9. The CDR3 nucleotides are TGTGCCAGCAGCTACCGGACTAGCGGGGGGTCAGACACAGATACGCAGTATTTT. The encoded protein is CASSYRTSGGSDTDTQYF.

The chain couples TRBV29-1 to TRBJ1-4; TRBD1 is a possible D gene (5 bases). The V gene's germline CDR1 is SQVTM and CDR2 ANQGSEA. This CDR3 is 16 amino acids long. V was pared by 5 bases and J by 4 bases, with 20 bases between. CDR3 nucleotides: TGCAGCGTTACCGGGGACTCCGGAACGGGTAATGAAAAACTGTTTTTT. This sequence encodes CSVTGDSGTGNEKLFF.

This clonotype was recorded only once. The chain links TRBV12-3 or TRBV12-4 to TRBJ2-7; D may match TRBD1 or TRBD2 (5 bases each). This CDR3 is 12 amino acids long. V was clipped by 3 bases and J by 6 bases, with 9 bases between them. CDR3 sequence reads: CASSFVGTEQYF. In DNA form, the CDR3 reads TGTGCCAGCAGTTTTGTAGGGACCGAGCAGTACTTC.